Listed below are T cell receptor beta chains from one sample, sequenced in a study of T cell repertoires in cytomegalovirus infection. These receptors' antigens are unknown. TCRdb ran MiXCR on the reads and lists one entry per CDR3 protein. The sample carries about 830,000 distinct CDR3 sequences, approximately 30% recorded once. Sample: cultured CD8+ T cells from PBMCs, taken from culture after CMV antigen stimulation. These receptors were taken from a human donor in good health (CMV status not recorded). Some clones in this sample may be carry-over from other donors' samples. The CDR3 runs from the conserved cysteine through the conserved F or W. D genes are given only for firm matches. Clone size appears in some rows only: once, few, many, or a class for an expanded clone.

v_gene	d_gene	abundance	j_gene	CDR3aa	CDR3nt
TRBV15	TRBD2	few	TRBJ2-1	CATSREVSSGLQFF	TGTGCCACCAGCAGAGAGGTGTCTAGCGGGCTACAGTTCTTC
TRBV20-1	TRBD2	-	TRBJ2-3	CSAGGVAHLDTQYF	TGCAGTGCTGGGGGGGTCGCCCACTTGGATACGCAGTATTTT
TRBV27	-	-	TRBJ1-3	CASSLDSSNLSGNTIYF	TGTGCCAGCAGTTTGGACAGCTCTAACCTCTCTGGAAACACCATATATTTT
TRBV12-3/TRBV12-4	-	few	TRBJ1-4	CASRPGNGQLFF	TGTGCCAGCAGACCAGGGAATGGGCAACTGTTTTTT
TRBV19	-	few	TRBJ2-1	CASSIVGGAENEQFF	TGTGCCAGTAGTATAGTGGGGGGGGCGGAGAATGAGCAGTTCTTC
TRBV13	TRBD2	once	TRBJ2-1	CASSIPTSGGYNEQFF	TGTGCCAGCAGCATACCGACTAGCGGGGGTTACAATGAGCAGTTCTTC
TRBV7-6	-	few	TRBJ2-5	CASSLLGSRMETQYF	TGTGCCAGCAGCCTTCTAGGAAGCCGGATGGAGACCCAGTACTTC
TRBV5-6	TRBD2	-	TRBJ2-1	CASSLDPSSGGVYNEQFF	TGTGCCAGCAGCTTGGACCCCTCTAGCGGGGGGGTTTACAATGAGCAGTTCTTC
TRBV7-9	TRBD2	few	TRBJ2-1	CASSLPQAGGPGNEQFF	TGTGCCAGCAGCTTACCACAGGCGGGGGGGCCGGGCAATGAGCAGTTCTTC
TRBV18	-	-	TRBJ2-1	CASPWRDSSYNEQFF	TGTGCCAGTCCCTGGCGGGACAGCTCCTACAATGAGCAGTTCTTC
TRBV4-1	TRBD1	-	TRBJ1-2	CASSHPGTGGGSYGYTF	TGCGCCAGCAGCCATCCCGGGACAGGGGGTGGTAGCTATGGCTACACCTTC
TRBV9	-	few	TRBJ1-1	CASSPALITEAFF	TGTGCCAGCAGCCCTGCCCTGATAACTGAAGCTTTCTTT
TRBV6-4	-	-	TRBJ2-1	CASSDSQSYNEQFF	TGTGCCAGCAGTGACAGTCAATCCTACAATGAGCAGTTCTTC
TRBV6-1	-	few	TRBJ1-6	CASSYGGDSPLHF	TGTGCCAGCAGTTACGGGGGAGATTCACCCCTCCACTTT
TRBV7-8	-	many	TRBJ2-1	CASSLAGVAVVRDNEQFF	TGTGCCAGCAGCTTAGCCGGTGTGGCAGTAGTAAGAGATAATGAGCAGTTCTTC
TRBV5-1	TRBD1	few	TRBJ2-7	CASSMTGAIEQYF	TGCGCCAGCAGCATGACAGGGGCAATCGAGCAGTACTTC
TRBV7-9	TRBD2	-	TRBJ2-1	CASSSDGTSGGGAYNEQFF	TGTGCCAGCAGCTCCGATGGGACTAGCGGGGGCGGGGCCTACAATGAGCAGTTCTTC
TRBV4-2	-	-	TRBJ1-1	CASSQAMTMNTEAFF	TGTGCCAGCAGCCAAGCCATGACAATGAACACTGAAGCTTTCTTT
TRBV12-3/TRBV12-4	-	few	TRBJ1-2	CASSFSRGFSNYGYTF	TGTGCCAGCAGTTTCTCTCGGGGTTTTAGTAACTATGGCTACACCTTC
TRBV15	-	few	TRBJ2-5	CATSTEPTGGETQYF	TGTGCCACCAGCACCGAGCCGACAGGTGGGGAGACCCAGTACTTC
TRBV7-8	TRBD2	many	TRBJ2-1	CASSSPGTSGGVYNEQFF	TGTGCCAGCAGCTCTCCCGGGACTAGCGGGGGGGTCTATAATGAGCAGTTCTTC
TRBV27	-	-	TRBJ2-5	CASSLFFMDLETQYF	TGTGCCAGCAGTTTATTTTTCATGGATCTAGAGACCCAGTACTTC
TRBV7-9	-	-	TRBJ2-7	CASSFGTPEQYF	TGTGCCAGCAGCTTCGGGACACCCGAGCAGTACTTC
TRBV27	TRBD1	few	TRBJ1-2	CASSPSFGTGYGYTF	TGTGCCAGCAGTCCCAGCTTTGGGACAGGATATGGCTACACCTTC
TRBV4-1	-	few	TRBJ1-2	CASSQDWTWGYTF	TGCGCCAGCAGCCAGGACTGGACATGGGGCTACACCTTC
TRBV4-1	-	-	TRBJ2-7	CASSQVHEGTLSYEQYF	TGCGCCAGCAGCCAAGTACACGAGGGGACCCTGTCCTACGAGCAGTACTTC
TRBV19	-	-	TRBJ2-1	CASSRRVGGYLNWDSYNEQFF	TGTGCCAGTAGTAGGAGGGTAGGGGGTTATTTGAATTGGGACTCCTACAATGAGCAGTTCTTC
TRBV2	TRBD2	few	TRBJ2-5	CASTLAGVQETQYF	TGTGCCAGCACTCTAGCGGGGGTTCAAGAGACCCAGTACTTC
TRBV4-3	TRBD2	-	TRBJ2-1	CASSQAVTPLAGFSYNEQFF	TGCGCCAGCAGCCAAGCCGTTACTCCCCTAGCGGGCTTCTCCTACAATGAGCAGTTCTTC
TRBV12-3/TRBV12-4	-	-	TRBJ1-2	CASSPGRPSVYGYTF	TGTGCCAGCAGTCCGGGACGGCCCTCAGTTTATGGCTACACCTTC
TRBV6-2/TRBV6-3	-	-	TRBJ1-2	CASSYSGTPSF	TGTGCCAGCAGTTACTCCGGAACACCCTCGTTC
TRBV27	TRBD1	-	TRBJ2-1	CASSLSGTGVVGEQFF	TGTGCCAGCAGTTTATCAGGGACAGGGGTAGTTGGCGAGCAGTTCTTC
TRBV2	-	-	TRBJ2-7	CASNPVGEQYF	TGTGCCAGCAACCCGGTAGGCGAGCAGTACTTC
TRBV29-1	-	-	TRBJ1-2	CSAQGSYGYTF	TGCAGCGCACAGGGAAGCTATGGCTACACCTTC
TRBV6-5	-	-	TRBJ2-7	CASKVGWGHEQYF	TGTGCCAGCAAAGTAGGGTGGGGTCACGAGCAGTACTTC
TRBV7-9	TRBD2	many	TRBJ2-5	CASRGSGTNQETQYF	TGTGCCAGCAGAGGCTCCGGGACTAACCAAGAGACCCAGTACTTC
TRBV27	-	-	TRBJ2-7	CASRTLGSSYEQYF	TGTGCCAGCAGGACCTTAGGGAGCTCCTACGAGCAGTACTTC
TRBV9	-	-	TRBJ1-2	CASGITAGHGYTF	TGTGCCAGCGGAATTACTGCGGGACATGGCTACACCTTC
TRBV11-3	-	few	TRBJ1-5	CASSLVAGSLDQPQHF	TGTGCCAGCAGCTTAGTGGCCGGATCTCTGGATCAGCCCCAGCATTTT
TRBV20-1	TRBD1	-	TRBJ2-7	CSATTGAYEQYF	TGCAGTGCCACGACAGGGGCATACGAGCAGTACTTC